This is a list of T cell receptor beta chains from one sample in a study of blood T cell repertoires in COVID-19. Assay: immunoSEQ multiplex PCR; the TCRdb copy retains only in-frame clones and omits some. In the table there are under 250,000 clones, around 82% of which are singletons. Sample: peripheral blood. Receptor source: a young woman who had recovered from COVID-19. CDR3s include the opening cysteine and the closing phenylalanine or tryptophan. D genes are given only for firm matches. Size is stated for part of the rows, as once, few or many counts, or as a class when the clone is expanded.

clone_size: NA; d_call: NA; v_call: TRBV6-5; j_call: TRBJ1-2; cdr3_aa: CASILRGGKGYTF; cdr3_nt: TGTGCCAGCATATTACGGGGGGGGAAGGGCTACACCTTC
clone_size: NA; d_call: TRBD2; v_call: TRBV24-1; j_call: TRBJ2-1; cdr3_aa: CATSDRSGANYNEQFF; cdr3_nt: TGTGCCACCAGTGATCGGAGCGGGGCCAACTACAATGAGCAGTTCTTC
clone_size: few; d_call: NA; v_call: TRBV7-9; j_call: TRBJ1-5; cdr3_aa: CASSLSGVSNQPQHF; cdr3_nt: TGTGCCAGCAGCTTATCGGGGGTTAGCAATCAGCCCCAGCATTTT
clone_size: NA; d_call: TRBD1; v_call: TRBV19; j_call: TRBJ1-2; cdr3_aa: CASSTTGGGYTF; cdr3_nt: TGTGCCAGTAGTACCACAGGGGGTGGCTACACCTTC
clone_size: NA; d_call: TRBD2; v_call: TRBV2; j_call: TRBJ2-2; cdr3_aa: CASNPSGSGRTGELFF; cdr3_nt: TGTGCCAGCAACCCGTCGGGTAGCGGGAGGACCGGGGAGCTGTTTTTT
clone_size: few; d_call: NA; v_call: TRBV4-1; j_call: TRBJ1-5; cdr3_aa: CASSYTTGHNQPQHF; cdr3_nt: TGCGCCAGCAGCTATACAACAGGGCACAATCAGCCCCAGCATTTT
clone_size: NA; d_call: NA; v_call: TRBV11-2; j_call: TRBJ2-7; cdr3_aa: CASSSVRDSLSSYEQYF; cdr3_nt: TGTGCCAGCAGCTCCGTAAGGGACTCCTTGAGCTCCTACGAGCAGTACTTC
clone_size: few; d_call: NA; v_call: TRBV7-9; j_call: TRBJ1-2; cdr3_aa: CASSPLGGTGSYGYTF; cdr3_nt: TGTGCCAGCAGCCCCCTAGGGGGAACAGGGAGTTATGGCTACACCTTC
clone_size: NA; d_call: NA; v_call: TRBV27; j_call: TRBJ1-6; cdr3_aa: CASSFRETSYNSPLHF; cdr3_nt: TGTGCCAGCAGTTTTCGGGAGACCTCCTATAATTCACCCCTCCACTTT
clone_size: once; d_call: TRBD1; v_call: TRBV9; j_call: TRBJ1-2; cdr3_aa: CASSPRTGGDYGYTF; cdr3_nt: TGTGCCAGCAGCCCACGGACAGGGGGCGACTATGGCTACACCTTC
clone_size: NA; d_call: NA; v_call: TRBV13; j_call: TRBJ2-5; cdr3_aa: CASSLLPGTLQETQYF; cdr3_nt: TGTGCCAGCAGCTTGTTGCCCGGTACCCTCCAAGAGACCCAGTACTTC
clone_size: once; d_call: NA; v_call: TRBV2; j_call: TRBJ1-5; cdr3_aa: CASTSGTSYSNQPQHF; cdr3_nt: TGTGCCAGCACTTCCGGGACTTCGTATAGCAATCAGCCCCAGCATTTT
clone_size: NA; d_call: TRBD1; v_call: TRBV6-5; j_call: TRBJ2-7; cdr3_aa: CASSFQQGPLYEQYF; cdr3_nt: TGTGCCAGCAGTTTCCAACAGGGGCCTCTCTACGAGCAGTACTTC
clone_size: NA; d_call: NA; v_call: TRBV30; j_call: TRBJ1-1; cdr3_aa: CAWETLNTEAFF; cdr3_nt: TGTGCCTGGGAGACACTGAACACTGAAGCTTTCTTT
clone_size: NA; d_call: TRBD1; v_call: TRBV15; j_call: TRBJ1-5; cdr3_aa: CATSTNPGTESNQPQHF; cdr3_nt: TGTGCCACCAGCACAAATCCCGGGACAGAGAGCAATCAGCCCCAGCATTTT
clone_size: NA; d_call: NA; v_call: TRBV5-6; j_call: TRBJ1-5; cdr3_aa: CASSTSGLSNQPQHF; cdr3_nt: TGTGCCAGCAGCACGTCGGGTCTCAGCAATCAGCCCCAGCATTTT
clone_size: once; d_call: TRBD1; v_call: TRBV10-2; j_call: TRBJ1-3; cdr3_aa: CASTPWKGARAGNTIYF; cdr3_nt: TGCGCCAGCACCCCTTGGAAGGGGGCAAGAGCTGGAAACACCATATATTTT
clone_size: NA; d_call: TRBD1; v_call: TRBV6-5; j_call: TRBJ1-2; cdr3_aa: CASTIQGNYGYTF; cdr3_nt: TGTGCCAGCACTATACAGGGGAACTATGGCTACACCTTC
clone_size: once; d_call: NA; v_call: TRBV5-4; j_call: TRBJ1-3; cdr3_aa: CASSLERGYTIYF; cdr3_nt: TGTGCCAGCAGCTTGGAAAGGGGTTACACCATATATTTT
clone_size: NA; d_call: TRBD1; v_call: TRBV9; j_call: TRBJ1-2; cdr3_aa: CASSFYRGHDYGYTF; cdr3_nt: TGTGCCAGCAGCTTTTACAGGGGTCACGACTATGGCTACACCTTC
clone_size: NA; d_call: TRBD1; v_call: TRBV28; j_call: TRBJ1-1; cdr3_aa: CATRGAGTGDRTEAFF; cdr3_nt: TGTGCCACCAGAGGCGCCGGGACAGGGGATCGGACTGAAGCTTTCTTT
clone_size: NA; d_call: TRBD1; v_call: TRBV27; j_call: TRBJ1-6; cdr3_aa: CASSFTGTGYSPLHF; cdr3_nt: TGTGCCAGCAGTTTCACCGGGACAGGGTATTCACCCCTCCACTTT
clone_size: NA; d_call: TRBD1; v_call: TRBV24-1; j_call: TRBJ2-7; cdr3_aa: CATSAGQGVYEQYF; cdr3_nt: TGTGCCACCAGTGCAGGACAGGGGGTCTACGAGCAGTACTTC
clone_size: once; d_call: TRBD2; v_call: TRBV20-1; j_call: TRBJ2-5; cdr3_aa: CSASRVAGGGETQYF; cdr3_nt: TGCAGTGCTAGTAGGGTAGCGGGAGGGGGTGAGACCCAGTACTTC
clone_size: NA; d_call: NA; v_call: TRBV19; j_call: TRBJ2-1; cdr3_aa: CASSPQGPQYNEQFF; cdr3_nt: TGTGCCAGTAGCCCACAGGGACCCCAATACAATGAGCAGTTCTTC
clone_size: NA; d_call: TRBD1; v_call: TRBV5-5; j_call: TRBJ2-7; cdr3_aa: CASSNETGAPYEQYF; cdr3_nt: TGTGCCAGCAGCAACGAGACAGGGGCCCCCTACGAGCAGTACTTC
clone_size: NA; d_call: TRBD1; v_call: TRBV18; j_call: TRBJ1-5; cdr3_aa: CASSPDRGQPQHF; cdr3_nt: TGTGCCAGCTCACCGGACAGGGGTCAGCCCCAGCATTTT
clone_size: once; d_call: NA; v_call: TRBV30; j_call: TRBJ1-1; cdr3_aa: CAWSDSQGHGTEAFF; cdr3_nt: TGTGCCTGGAGCGACTCTCAGGGGCACGGGACTGAAGCTTTCTTT
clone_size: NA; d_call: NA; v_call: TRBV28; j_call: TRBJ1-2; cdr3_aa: CASSLQGGGYGYTF; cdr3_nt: TGTGCCAGCAGTTTACAGGGAGGGGGCTATGGCTACACCTTC
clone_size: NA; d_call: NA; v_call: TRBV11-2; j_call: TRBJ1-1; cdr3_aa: CASSLGGFGGLNTEAFF; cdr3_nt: TGTGCCAGCAGCTTAGGGGGATTCGGGGGGTTAAACACTGAAGCTTTCTTT
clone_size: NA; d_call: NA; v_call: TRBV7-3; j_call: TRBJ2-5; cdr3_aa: CASSLGRTETQYF; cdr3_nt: TGTGCCAGCAGCTTGGGGAGAACAGAGACCCAGTACTTC
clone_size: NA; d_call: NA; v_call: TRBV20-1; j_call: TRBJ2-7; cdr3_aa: CSASRFPGSYEQYF; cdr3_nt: TGCAGTGCTAGTCGGTTTCCAGGGTCCTACGAGCAGTACTTC
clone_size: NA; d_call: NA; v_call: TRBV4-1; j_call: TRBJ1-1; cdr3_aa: CASSQGTGINTEAFF; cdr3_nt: TGCGCCAGCAGCCAAGGAACAGGGATTAACACTGAAGCTTTCTTT
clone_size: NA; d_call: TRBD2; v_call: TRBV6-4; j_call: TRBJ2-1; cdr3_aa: CASSDSPLAGLYNEQFF; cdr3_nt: TGTGCCAGCAGTGACTCGCCGCTAGCGGGGCTCTACAATGAGCAGTTCTTC
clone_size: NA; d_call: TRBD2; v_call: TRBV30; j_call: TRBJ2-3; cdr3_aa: CAWSVPSGGRDTQYF; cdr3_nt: TGTGCCTGGAGTGTCCCTAGCGGGGGGCGAGATACGCAGTATTTT
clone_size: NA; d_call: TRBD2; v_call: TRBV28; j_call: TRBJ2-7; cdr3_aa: CASSLARGRDEQYF; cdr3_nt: TGTGCCAGCAGTTTAGCACGCGGGAGGGACGAGCAGTACTTC
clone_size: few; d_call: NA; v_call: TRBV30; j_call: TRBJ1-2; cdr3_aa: CAWSVNNYGYTF; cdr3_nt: TGTGCCTGGAGTGTCAATAACTATGGCTACACCTTC
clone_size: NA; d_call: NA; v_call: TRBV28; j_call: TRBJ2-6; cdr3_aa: CATRPGDGANVLTF; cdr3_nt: TGTGCCACCCGCCCGGGGGACGGGGCCAACGTCCTGACTTTC
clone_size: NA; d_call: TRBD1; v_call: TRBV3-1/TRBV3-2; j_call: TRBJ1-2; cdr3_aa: CASTPQGAGGYTF; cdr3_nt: TGTGCCAGCACCCCACAGGGGGCGGGTGGCTACACCTTC
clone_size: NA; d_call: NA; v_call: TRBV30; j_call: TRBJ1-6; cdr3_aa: CAWSVLGRANNSPLHF; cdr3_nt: TGTGCCTGGAGTGTATTAGGCAGGGCGAATAATTCACCCCTCCACTTT
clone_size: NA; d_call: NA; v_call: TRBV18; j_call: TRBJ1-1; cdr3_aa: CASSPPAGLNTEAFF; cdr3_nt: TGTGCCAGCTCACCACCCGCAGGGCTGAACACTGAAGCTTTCTTT
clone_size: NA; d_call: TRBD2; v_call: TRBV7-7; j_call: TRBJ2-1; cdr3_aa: CASSRGLEGYNEQFF; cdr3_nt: TGTGCCAGCAGCCGGGGACTAGAAGGCTACAATGAGCAGTTCTTC
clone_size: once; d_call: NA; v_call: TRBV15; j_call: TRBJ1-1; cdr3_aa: CATSRERGRTEAFF; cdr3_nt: TGTGCCACCAGCAGAGAACGGGGGAGGACTGAAGCTTTCTTT
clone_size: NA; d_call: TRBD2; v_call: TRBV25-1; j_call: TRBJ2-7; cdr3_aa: CASSEGQLAGVGEQYF; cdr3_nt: TGTGCCAGCAGTGAAGGGCAGCTAGCGGGAGTGGGGGAGCAGTACTTC
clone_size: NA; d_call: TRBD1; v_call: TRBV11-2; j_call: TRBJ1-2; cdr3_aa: CASSPRGGQTYGYTF; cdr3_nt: TGTGCCAGCAGCCCCCGAGGGGGACAGACCTATGGCTACACCTTC
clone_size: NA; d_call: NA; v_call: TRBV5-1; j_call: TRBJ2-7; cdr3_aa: CASSLVAGGSYEQYF; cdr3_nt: TGCGCCAGCAGCTTGGTGGCAGGGGGGTCCTACGAGCAGTACTTC